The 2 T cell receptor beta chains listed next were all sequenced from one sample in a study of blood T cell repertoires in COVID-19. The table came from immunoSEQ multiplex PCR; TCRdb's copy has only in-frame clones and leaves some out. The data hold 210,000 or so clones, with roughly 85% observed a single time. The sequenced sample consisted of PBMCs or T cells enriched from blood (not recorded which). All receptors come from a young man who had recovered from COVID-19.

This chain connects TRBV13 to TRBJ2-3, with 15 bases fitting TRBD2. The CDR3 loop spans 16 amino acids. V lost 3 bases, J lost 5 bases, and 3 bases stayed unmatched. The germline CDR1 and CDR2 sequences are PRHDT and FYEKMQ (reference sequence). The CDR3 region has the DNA TGTGCCAGCAGCTTGGGACTAGCGGGGGGTGGAGATACGCAGTATTTT. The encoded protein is CASSLGLAGGGDTQYF.

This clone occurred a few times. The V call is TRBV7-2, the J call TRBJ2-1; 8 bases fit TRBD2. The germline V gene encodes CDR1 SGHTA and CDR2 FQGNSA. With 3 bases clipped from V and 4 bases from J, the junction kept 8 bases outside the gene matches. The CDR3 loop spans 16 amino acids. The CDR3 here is CASSFVRGGAYNEQFF. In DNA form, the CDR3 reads TGTGCCAGCAGCTTCGTCCGGGGGGGCGCGTACAATGAGCAGTTCTTC.